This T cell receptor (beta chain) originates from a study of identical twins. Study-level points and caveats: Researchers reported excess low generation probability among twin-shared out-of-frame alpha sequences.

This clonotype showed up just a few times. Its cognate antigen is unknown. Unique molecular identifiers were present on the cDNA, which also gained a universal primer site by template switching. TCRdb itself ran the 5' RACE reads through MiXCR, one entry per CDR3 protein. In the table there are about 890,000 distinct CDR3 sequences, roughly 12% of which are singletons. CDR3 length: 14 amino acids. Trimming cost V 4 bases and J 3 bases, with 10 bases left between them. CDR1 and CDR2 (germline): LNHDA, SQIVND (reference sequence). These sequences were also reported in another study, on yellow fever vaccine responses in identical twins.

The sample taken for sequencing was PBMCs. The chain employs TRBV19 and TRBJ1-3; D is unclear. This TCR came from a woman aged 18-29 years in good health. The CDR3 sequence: CASSSLGGGNTIYF. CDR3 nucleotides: TGTGCCAGTAGTAGCCTGGGTGGTGGAAACACCATATATTTT.